The 8 T cell receptor beta chains reported below all come from one sample, sequenced in a study of blood T cell repertoires in COVID-19. Profiling relied on immunoSEQ multiplex PCR, and the TCRdb table lists in-frame clones only, not all of them. Among around 460,000 clones listed, 85% to 90% were seen once. The sequenced sample consisted of peripheral blood. The receptors originated from a young man with COVID-19, enrolled during active disease.

This sequence joins TRBV2 and TRBJ2-5; a weak D match, TRBD1 (5 bases). Germline CDR1 is SNHLY and CDR2 is FYNNEI. V was cut by 4 bases and J by 5 bases, with 14 bases left in between. This CDR3 has 14 amino acids. The DNA of the CDR3 is TGTGCCAGCAGTGTGCAAGGGGCGGATGAGACCCAGTACTTC. Translating it yields CASSVQGADETQYF.

V is TRBV18 and J is TRBJ1-1; TRBD1 matches at 9 bases. The CDR3 contains 16 residues. The germline V gene encodes CDR1 KGHSH and CDR2 LQKENI. V lost 3 bases to trimming and J lost 6 bases; unmatched junction nucleotides: 11. CDR3 in amino acids: CASSPSWDREESEAFF. CDR3 in DNA: TGTGCCAGCTCACCGTCTTGGGACAGGGAAGAATCTGAAGCTTTCTTT.

The chain joins TRBV11-2 to TRBJ2-5, with a weak D call TRBD1 (5 bases). Germline V gene lookup returns CDR1 SGHAT and CDR2 FQNNGV. V lost 6 bases to trimming and J lost 2 bases, with 10 bases between them. The CDR3 has 13 residues. CDR3 region: CASSQTVQETQYF. The CDR3 coding sequence is TGTGCCAGCAGTCAGACAGTTCAAGAGACCCAGTACTTC. Drawing the rest from reference TRBV11-2 and TRBJ2-5, the complete variable domain is EAGVAQSPRYKIIEKRQSVAFWCNPISGHATLYWYQQILGQGPKLLIQFQNNGVVDDSQLPKDRFSAERLKGVDSTLKIQPAKLEDSAVYLCASSQTVQETQYFGPGTRLLVL.

V usage is TRBV2 and J usage is TRBJ1-6; D remains unclear. Germline V gene sequence: CDR1 SNHLY, CDR2 FYNNEI. With 6 bases removed from V and 5 bases from J, the gap between germline ends came to 11 bases. This CDR3 contains 14 residues. CDR3 amino acids: CASRLRGDNSPLHF. In DNA, the CDR3 is TGTGCCAGCAGGCTCCGGGGAGATAATTCACCCCTCCACTTT.

The chain joins TRBV19 to TRBJ2-5, with 8 bases that match TRBD2. This CDR3 is 12 amino acids long. V was clipped by 6 bases and J by 6 bases; unmatched bases: 3. From germline, CDR1 is LNHDA and CDR2 SQIVND (reference sequence). The CDR3 sequence: CASSRGGQTQYF. CDR3 nucleotide sequence: TGTGCCAGTAGCCGGGGGGGACAGACCCAGTACTTC.

V gene TRBV2 combines with J gene TRBJ2-2; tentative D call: TRBD1 (6 bases). This CDR3 has 15 amino acids. Deletions cut 10 bases from V and 3 bases from J, with 18 bases between. The germline V gene encodes CDR1 SNHLY and CDR2 FYNNEI. The CDR3 nucleotides read TGTGCCATAGCCGGTACAGGGCCGCACACCGGGGAGCTGTTTTTT. Amino acids: CAIAGTGPHTGELFF.

This chain joins TRBV27 and TRBJ1-5; D is possibly TRBD1 (5 bases). V lost 3 bases and J lost 6, with 9 bases in between. Germline CDR1 is MNHEY and CDR2 is SMNVEV (reference sequence). The CDR3 totals 13 residues. The CDR3 sequence: CASSFAGLQPQHF. In DNA, the CDR3 is TGTGCCAGCAGTTTTGCGGGGCTTCAGCCCCAGCATTTT.

The chain links TRBV11-2 to TRBJ2-3, with 14 positions matching TRBD2. The CDR3 covers 19 residues. CDR1 SGHAT and CDR2 FQNNGV come from the germline V gene. V lost 1 base and J lost 0; bases outside the gene matches: 6. This CDR3 reads CASSLVSGLAGVSTDTQYF. The CDR3 nucleotides read TGTGCCAGCAGCTTAGTTTCGGGACTAGCGGGAGTTAGCACAGATACGCAGTATTTT. Together with reference TRBV11-2 and TRBJ2-3, the CDR3 gives the full variable domain: EAGVAQSPRYKIIEKRQSVAFWCNPISGHATLYWYQQILGQGPKLLIQFQNNGVVDDSQLPKDRFSAERLKGVDSTLKIQPAKLEDSAVYLCASSLVSGLAGVSTDTQYFGPGTRLTVL.